This is a list of T cell receptor beta chains from one sample in a study of cytomegalovirus exposure and HLA in healthy donors. Assay used: immunoSEQ multiplex PCR; TCRdb lists only in-frame clones, some missing. This sample has about 150,000 clones, with about 61% found just once. Input material: PBMCs. The receptors originated from a woman in her forties in good health and CMV-seronegative. Both conserved end residues are part of each CDR3. The order of the fields is clone size, J gene, CDR3 length, D gene, V gene, CDR3 DNA, CDR3 protein. The D gene is left open where the match is weak. Size is omitted from some rows. Given values are once, few, many or a class for expanded clones.

NA | TRBJ2-1 | 16 | NA | TRBV5-1 | TGCGCCAGCAGCCCCGGCGGGACTTCCCTTGGGGGTGAGCAGTTCTTC | CASSPGGTSLGGEQFF
NA | TRBJ1-6 | 18 | NA | TRBV28 | TGTGCCAGCAGTTCCGCCCTCGGGGGGAGGGTAGAGCGTTCACCCCTCCACTTT | CASSSALGGRVERSPLHF
NA | TRBJ2-2 | 15 | NA | TRBV5-8 | TGTGCCAGCAGCCATGGACTATCTACAACCGGGGAGCTGTTTTTT | CASSHGLSTTGELFF
NA | TRBJ2-5 | 14 | TRBD1 | TRBV7-3 | TGTGCCAGCAGCACCGGGACAGGACAAGAGACCCAGTACTTC | CASSTGTGQETQYF
few | TRBJ1-1 | 14 | TRBD1 | TRBV7-3 | TGTGCCAGCAGCCCTGGGACAGGGATTGCTGAAGCTTTCTTT | CASSPGTGIAEAFF
few | TRBJ1-1 | 16 | NA | TRBV2 | TGTGCCAGCACTTCTCGAAGGGGTGCGACGAACACTGAAGCTTTCTTT | CASTSRRGATNTEAFF
NA | TRBJ1-4 | 14 | NA | TRBV11-2 | TGTGCCAGCAGCTTAGAAGGACAAAGCTCGGATTTGTTTTTT | CASSLEGQSSDLFF
few | TRBJ1-3 | 13 | NA | TRBV9 | TGTGCCAGCAGCGGGGCGACTGGAAACACCATATATTTT | CASSGATGNTIYF
NA | TRBJ1-6 | 15 | TRBD1 | TRBV5-8 | TGTGCCAGCAGCTCGCCCGGGACAGGTTATTCACCCCTCCACTTT | CASSSPGTGYSPLHF
NA | TRBJ2-7 | 13 | NA | TRBV27 | TGTGCCAGCAGTCCCCGGACAGCCTACGAGCAGTACTTC | CASSPRTAYEQYF
few | TRBJ2-7 | 18 | TRBD2 | TRBV5-1 | TGCGCCAGCAGCTCGAGGGCTAGCGGGGGTCGTGTGCGTGTCGAGCAGTACTTC | CASSSRASGGRVRVEQYF
NA | TRBJ1-1 | 15 | NA | TRBV2 | TGTGCCAGCAGTCAGTCAGGGACACCTAACACTGAAGCTTTCTTT | CASSQSGTPNTEAFF
NA | TRBJ2-5 | 14 | NA | TRBV27 | TGTGCCAGCAGTTCCGGGACTCCACAAGAGACCCAGTACTTC | CASSSGTPQETQYF
few | TRBJ1-2 | 16 | TRBD1 | TRBV6-5 | TGTGCCAGCAGTTCGGGGACAGGCCAAGCTAACTATGGCTACACCTTC | CASSSGTGQANYGYTF
NA | TRBJ1-4 | 16 | NA | TRBV5-1 | TGCGCCAGCAGTCCTTTTAGGGGTGAAACTAATGAAAAACTGTTTTTT | CASSPFRGETNEKLFF
NA | TRBJ2-2 | 15 | NA | TRBV5-4 | TGTGCCAGCAGTTCGGGACACGCGAACACCGGGGAGCTGTTTTTT | CASSSGHANTGELFF
NA | TRBJ1-4 | 16 | NA | TRBV27 | TGTGCCAGCAGTTTGGTTCGCCCGAGGTTATCGGAAAAACTGTTTTTT | CASSLVRPRLSEKLFF
NA | TRBJ1-2 | 16 | NA | TRBV27 | TGTGCCAGCAGTTTATCGTATGGGGAACAGGCGCATGGCTACACCTTC | CASSLSYGEQAHGYTF
NA | TRBJ2-1 | 16 | NA | TRBV4-1 | TGCGCCAGCAGCCAAGGAGCGACCCTCTCCTACAATGAGCAGTTCTTC | CASSQGATLSYNEQFF
few | TRBJ1-6 | 15 | NA | TRBV25-1 | TGTGCCAGCTGTCAGGACAGTGGGATGAATTCACCCCTCCACTTT | CASCQDSGMNSPLHF
NA | TRBJ1-4 | 15 | TRBD1 | TRBV7-2 | TGTGCCAGCAGCTTTCAGACAGGGGGAAATGAAAAACTGTTTTTT | CASSFQTGGNEKLFF
NA | TRBJ1-2 | 15 | TRBD1 | TRBV27 | TGTGCCAGCAGTTGGAGGCAGACAGGGCCCTATGGCTACACCTTC | CASSWRQTGPYGYTF
NA | TRBJ2-7 | 12 | NA | TRBV6-1 | TGTGCCAGCAGACCCCGTCATCTCGAGCAGTACTTC | CASRPRHLEQYF
few | TRBJ2-2 | 17 | NA | TRBV7-9 | TGTGCCAGCAGCTCCCCGGGACAAGTGGAGAACACCGGGGAGCTGTTTTTT | CASSSPGQVENTGELFF
NA | TRBJ1-1 | 14 | TRBD1 | TRBV2 | TGTGCCAGCATTGAAACAGGGGCTAACACTGAAGCTTTCTTT | CASIETGANTEAFF
once | TRBJ2-5 | 12 | NA | TRBV6-6 | TGTGCCAGCAGTTACGCGAAAAAGACCCAGTACTTC | CASSYAKKTQYF
NA | TRBJ2-7 | 14 | NA | TRBV28 | TGTGCCAGCAGTTTATCAAGGGGCCCCTACGAGCAGTACTTC | CASSLSRGPYEQYF
NA | TRBJ1-2 | 14 | NA | TRBV2 | TGTGCCAGCAGTGAAGAAAACACATGGTATGGCTACACCTTC | CASSEENTWYGYTF
few | TRBJ1-1 | 14 | TRBD1 | TRBV10-3 | TGTGCCATCAGTGCGGACAGGGGGAACACTGAAGCTTTCTTT | CAISADRGNTEAFF
NA | TRBJ2-1 | 19 | TRBD2 | TRBV2 | TGTGCCCGGGGGCCGTCCGGGACTAGCGGTCTCGTCTCCTACAATGAGCAGTTCTTC | CARGPSGTSGLVSYNEQFF
few | TRBJ1-4 | 15 | TRBD1 | TRBV13 | TGTGCCAGCAGCCCAGCGACAGGGGAGCATGAAAAACTGTTTTTT | CASSPATGEHEKLFF
NA | TRBJ1-2 | 15 | NA | TRBV5-1 | TGCGCCAGCAGCCCATCCTCCGACAGGAAAAATGGCTACACCTTC | CASSPSSDRKNGYTF
few | TRBJ1-2 | 16 | TRBD1 | TRBV6-5 | TGTGCCAGCAGTTACTCGACTGGACAGGGGGCGCAAGGCTACACCTTC | CASSYSTGQGAQGYTF
few | TRBJ1-1 | 15 | NA | TRBV27 | TGTGCCAGCACCCTCAGGAAAGGTTCGAGCACTGAAGCTTTCTTT | CASTLRKGSSTEAFF
few | TRBJ2-6 | 20 | TRBD2 | TRBV13 | TGTGCCAGCAGCTTAGCCCGGACTAGCGGGGCTGTCTCTGGGGCCAACGTCCTGACTTTC | CASSLARTSGAVSGANVLTF
NA | TRBJ2-5 | 13 | NA | TRBV2 | TGTGCCAGCAGAGAGGGACTCGCTACGACCCAGTACTTC | CASREGLATTQYF
NA | TRBJ1-2 | 13 | NA | TRBV6-1 | TGTGCCAGCACCCAGCAGGGCCTCTATGGCTACACCTTC | CASTQQGLYGYTF